The source of this TCR beta chain is a study of T cell responses to AZD1222 COVID-19 vaccine. Turning to the study itself: Pooled samples include second doses given at about 4 or 12 weeks.

Broader study findings: CD4 TCRs linked to vaccination spanned spike, dominating at 160-218 and 743-854. Baseline serology detected seropositivity in only a handful of AZD1222 recipients.

Looked up from germline, CDR1 is LGHDT and CDR2 is YNNKEL (reference sequence). This CDR3 is 12 amino acids long. V was cut by 3 bases and J by 6 bases, with 9 bases left in between. Libraries were prepared by immunoSEQ multiplex PCR; TCRdb keeps only in-frame clonotypes and omits some of them. The data show just under 90,000 clones, with approximately 85% seen just once and under 7% held by the top ten. Turning to this clone: Its specificity is not known.

This chain joins TRBV3-1 (or the pseudogene TRBV3-2) and TRBJ2-7; no definite D call. This receptor was obtained from an adult in good health. Here the sequenced sample was peripheral blood, taken on day 0 of AZD1222 vaccination. The CDR3 nucleotides are TGTGCCAGCAGCCAGTCGATCGGCGAGCAGTACTTC. It yields the protein CASSQSIGEQYF.